The 26 T cell receptor beta chains presented below share a single source sample, sequenced in a study of identical twins. TCRdb redid the calling of the 5' RACE reads with MiXCR, one entry per CDR3 protein. The top ten clones hold approximately 0.25% of a sample with about 1.7 million distinct CDR3 sequences, about 32% of them seen once. The sequenced sample consisted of cord blood. Source of these receptors: a newborn girl in good health.

This rearrangement joins TRBV20-1 to TRBJ2-5; D unclear. Trimming removed 3 bases at V and 1 base at J, with 9 bases between. Germline CDR1 and CDR2: DFQATT and SNEGSKA (reference sequence). The CDR3 is 13 amino acids. CDR3 coding DNA: TGCAGTGCTAGGGTGGACGGCCAAGAGACCCAGTACTTC. Its protein product is CSARVDGQETQYF.

V is TRBV11-2 and J is TRBJ1-2; D is undetermined. The germline CDR1 and CDR2 sequences are SGHAT and FQNNGV. V was shortened by 1 base and J by 7 bases, with 7 bases between the two germline ends. CDR3 length: 12 amino acids. DNA for the CDR3: TGTGCCAGCAGCTTAGCCCAGACTGGCTACACCTTC. It translates to CASSLAQTGYTF.

This clonotype appeared a few times. This chain uses TRBV14 with TRBJ1-1; D is unresolved. Trimming stripped 4 bases from V and 2 bases from J, with 5 bases between. The CDR3 contains 12 residues. The germline gives CDR1 SGHDN, CDR2 FVKESK. The CDR3 sequence: CASSPTNTEAFF. CDR3 DNA sequence: TGTGCCAGCAGCCCGACAAACACTGAAGCTTTCTTT.

This clonotype was observed a single time. This chain uses TRBV15 with TRBJ2-2; no reliable D call. The CDR3 length is 14 residues. With 0 bases removed from V and 12 bases from J, the gap between germline ends came to 14 bases. Germline CDR1 reads LNHNV; CDR2 reads YYDKDF (reference sequence). CDR3 nucleotides: TGTGCCACCAGCAGAGATCTGGCGGTCAGGCAGCTGTTTTTT. The encoded protein is CATSRDLAVRQLFF.

The chain joins TRBV2 to TRBJ2-7, with 7 bases matching TRBD1. V gave up 10 bases and J gave up 1 base; unmatched junction bases: 7. The V gene's germline CDR1 is SNHLY and CDR2 FYNNEI. The CDR3 runs to 13 residues. The CDR3 is CAIPGQRSYEQYF. CDR3 in DNA: TGTGCCATCCCGGGACAGAGATCCTACGAGCAGTACTTC.

The V call is TRBV6-6, the J call TRBJ1-1; TRBD1 agrees at 9 bases. The CDR3 spans 16 residues. V gave up 8 bases and J gave up 4 bases; unmatched junction bases: 14. Germline V lookup: CDR1 MNHNY, CDR2 SVGAGI (reference sequence). The CDR3 reads CASYTLGDRARTEAFF. CDR3 sequence (DNA): TGTGCCAGCTATACCCTAGGGGACAGGGCGCGCACTGAAGCTTTCTTT.

This clonotype was seen repeatedly, ten times or more. The chain links TRBV4-2 to TRBJ2-3, with 8 nucleotides matching TRBD1. The CDR3 extends over 17 amino acids. With 4 bases clipped from V and 4 bases from J, the junction kept 13 bases outside the gene matches. Germline V lookup: CDR1 LGHNA, CDR2 YNFKEQ. Here the CDR3 DNA reads TGTGCCAGCAGCCCTGTGACAGGGGTGGGTAGTGCAGATACGCAGTATTTT. Amino acid sequence: CASSPVTGVGSADTQYF.

J is TRBJ2-3 and V is TRBV4-1; D gene uncertain. V shed 1 base and J shed 10 bases, with 9 bases lying between them. This CDR3 has 12 residues. Germline loops: CDR1 MGHRA, CDR2 YSYEKL. The CDR3 DNA sequence: TGCGCCAGCAGCCAAGTTTTAGAGTCGCAGTATTTT. It translates to CASSQVLESQYF.

The chain couples TRBV28 to TRBJ2-7; TRBD1 is a possible D gene (6 bases). CDR3 size: 13 residues. Germline assignment: CDR1 MDHEN and CDR2 SYDVKM. The V gene lost 4 bases and the J gene lost 4 bases, with 11 bases spanning the gap. The CDR3, as DNA: TGTGCCAGCAGTTGGACAGCATTATACGAGCAGTACTTC. The encoded protein is CASSWTALYEQYF.

The V gene is TRBV4-1, the J gene TRBJ1-5, with D possibly being TRBD1 (5 bases). This CDR3 comprises 16 residues. Germline V gene lookup returns CDR1 MGHRA and CDR2 YSYEKL. The V and J ends lost 0 bases and 1 base respectively, with 10 bases between them. The CDR3 nucleotides read TGCGCCAGCAGCCAAGATTGGGGGGTAAGCAATCAGCCCCAGCATTTT. This sequence encodes CASSQDWGVSNQPQHF.

The chain recombines TRBV6-6 with TRBJ1-2; TRBD1 matches at 7 bases. The CDR3 extends over 14 amino acids. Per the germline V gene, CDR1 is MNHNY and CDR2 is SVGAGI (reference sequence). After removal of 4 bases from V and 7 bases from J, the junction contained 9 bases not matched to a gene. In nucleotides, the CDR3 is TGTGCCAGCAGTTCTCCGGGACAGACTGGTGGCTACACCTTC. Translation gives CASSSPGQTGGYTF.

This clonotype was found a few times. This chain links TRBV3-1 with TRBJ2-4, with TRBD1 identical over 9 bases. The J call is in doubt because the DNA end fits TRBJ2-7 better. CDR1 and CDR2 from the germline V gene are LGHDT and YNNKEL (reference sequence). The CDR3 sequence is 15 residues long. The CDR3 reads CASSLSRGQGNEQYF. CDR3 bases: TGTGCCAGCAGCCTCTCTAGGGGACAGGGCAACGAGCAGTACTTC.

The chain employs TRBV7-9 and TRBJ1-1, with TRBD1 identical over 7 bases. V lost 5 bases to trimming and J lost 0 bases; unmatched junction nucleotides: 9. There are 16 residues in the CDR3. The V gene's germline CDR1 is SEHNR and CDR2 FQNEAQ (reference sequence). CDR3 in DNA: TGTGCCAGCAGCCGGACCGCAGGGACAGTGAACACTGAAGCTTTCTTT. It encodes CASSRTAGTVNTEAFF.

This clonotype was seen a few times. This rearrangement joins TRBV20-1 to TRBJ2-3; D is possibly TRBD1 (6 bases). Germline lookup yields CDR1 DFQATT and CDR2 SNEGSKA (reference sequence). This CDR3 has 16 amino acids. Trimming cost V 1 base and J 7 bases, with 21 bases left between them. The CDR3 loop reads CSARGDMGASPNTQYF. The DNA of the CDR3 is TGCAGTGCTAGAGGTGATATGGGGGCTTCTCCTAATACGCAGTATTTT.

In this sample, this clonotype turned up a few times. This sequence joins TRBV2 and TRBJ2-1; TRBD2 aligns across 13 bases. J was trimmed by 7 bases and V by 7 bases; bases with no gene match: 4. The germline V gene has CDR1 SNHLY and CDR2 FYNNEI. The CDR3 is made up of 14 amino acids. Here the CDR3 reads CASMGLAGWNEQFF. Here the CDR3 DNA reads TGTGCCAGCATGGGACTAGCGGGGTGGAATGAGCAGTTCTTC.

This clonotype was detected a few times. The chain uses TRBV20-1 and TRBJ1-6; 7 bases match TRBD1. The CDR3 totals 14 residues. J gave up 6 bases and V 3 bases, and 5 bases lay outside the gene matches. Germline assignment: CDR1 DFQATT and CDR2 SNEGSKA (reference sequence). The CDR3 sequence: CSASRQGTNSPLHF. CDR3 DNA sequence: TGCAGTGCTAGCAGACAGGGTACTAATTCACCCCTCCACTTT.

This chain uses TRBV4-1 with TRBJ2-4; weak D call: TRBD2 (5 bases). Germline-derived CDR1 and CDR2 are MGHRA and YSYEKL. V dropped 0 bases and J dropped 10 bases, with 13 bases sitting between them. This CDR3 contains 14 residues. The DNA for the CDR3 is TGCGCCAGCAGCCAAGATTTTGGGAGAACGATTCAGTACTTC. Amino acid sequence: CASSQDFGRTIQYF.

This clonotype came up a few times. The chain recombines TRBV19 with TRBJ2-2; 7 nucleotides align to TRBD1. The CDR3 is 14 amino acids. The germline CDR1 and CDR2 sequences are LNHDA and SQIVND (reference sequence). J gave up 13 bases and V 4 bases, and 12 bases lay outside the gene matches. Here the CDR3 DNA reads TGTGCCAGTAGTACGGACAGGTTCCCCGTAGCGCTGTTTTTT. Protein product: CASSTDRFPVALFF.

This clonotype was seen a handful of times. This chain joins TRBV12-3 or TRBV12-4 and TRBJ1-1; 10 bases align to TRBD1. With V trimmed by 6 bases and J by 0 bases, 7 bases remained unmatched. The CDR3 consists of 16 residues. CDR3 region: CASSKGTGVMNTEAFF. CDR3 nucleotide sequence: TGTGCCAGCAGCAAAGGGACAGGGGTTATGAACACTGAAGCTTTCTTT.

The sample holds a few counts of this clonotype. The rearrangement joins TRBV18 to TRBJ2-5, with D possibly TRBD2 on 5 matching bases. The CDR3 has 13 residues. CDR1 KGHSH and CDR2 LQKENI come from the germline V gene. The V end was cut by 4 bases, the J end by 6 bases, with 12 bases between. This chain's CDR3 is CASSQLEVQTQYF. The DNA of the CDR3 is TGTGCCAGCTCACAACTAGAAGTCCAGACCCAGTACTTC.

This clonotype was seen a handful of times. V gene TRBV28 combines with J gene TRBJ2-1; 9 bases are a match to TRBD1. Germline-derived CDR1 and CDR2 are MDHEN and SYDVKM. Trimming removed 6 bases from V and 8 bases from J; junction bases left unmatched: 8. This CDR3 has 14 amino acids. As DNA, the CDR3 is TGTGCCAGCAGCTGGACAGGGGTCCGGGATGAGCAGTTCTTC. Its protein product is CASSWTGVRDEQFF.

This chain connects TRBV6-2 or TRBV6-3 to TRBJ2-4; D unresolved. V was clipped by 0 bases and J by 15 bases, with 27 bases between them. Germline CDR1 and CDR2: MNHEY and SVGEGT. The CDR3 has 17 residues. In nucleotides, the CDR3 is TGTGCCAGCAGTTACTCCCTATCCAGCGTTGAGAGCTACGAGCGGTACTTC. Protein product: CASSYSLSSVESYERYF.

The J gene is TRBJ1-6, the V gene TRBV6-5, with unresolved D. Trimming removed 6 bases from V and 6 bases from J, with 9 bases in between. The germline V gene has CDR1 MNHEY and CDR2 SVGAGI. The CDR3 spans 13 residues. The CDR3 DNA reads TGTGCCAGCAGCAGTTTGGGTAATTCACCCCTCCACTTT. It specifies CASSSLGNSPLHF.

This clonotype has just a few counts. V and J are TRBV10-1 and TRBJ2-5; D call uncertain. With the DNA end fitting TRBJ2-7 better, the J assignment may be wrong. The CDR3 is 16 residues long. Germline CDR1 is WNHNN and CDR2 is SYGVQD (reference sequence). CDR3 coding DNA: TGCGCCAGCAGTGAATTCCGCGGTAAGGGTGTCTCCGAGCAGTACTTC. This sequence encodes CASSEFRGKGVSEQYF.

V usage is TRBV20-1 and J usage is TRBJ2-7; D remains unclear. Germline V CDR1 and CDR2: DFQATT, SNEGSKA (reference sequence). V dropped 3 bases and J dropped 10 bases, with 16 bases sitting between them. This CDR3 comprises 12 residues. The CDR3 sequence: CSARTDFETQYV. In DNA form, the CDR3 reads TGCAGTGCTAGGACGGATTTCGAGACCCAGTACGTC.

The J gene is TRBJ2-7, the V gene TRBV28; 7 bases are a match to TRBD2. The ends lost 5 bases at V and 3 bases at J; junction bases unmatched: 7. Germline V gene sequence: CDR1 MDHEN, CDR2 SYDVKM. This CDR3 comprises 14 residues. The CDR3, as DNA: TGTGCCAGCAGTCCGACGGGGAGGGACTACGAGCAGTACTTC. Protein: CASSPTGRDYEQYF.